This entry features one TCR beta chain sequence. These data come from a study of control samples from healthy donors and cancer patients. Measured with immunoSEQ multiplex PCR; TCRdb has only the in-frame clones, and not every one. Among about 78,000 clones listed, approximately 91% were seen once. The CDR3 spans 15 residues. Germline V gene data show CDR1 as PRHDT and CDR2 as FYEKMQ (reference sequence). Trimming cost V 4 bases and J 2 bases; bases outside gene matches: 6. This rearrangement joins TRBV13 to TRBJ2-7; 9 bases align to TRBD1. The TCR originated in an older woman in good health. Sample: blood. CDR3 loop: CASSYRDREAYEQYF. CDR3 bases: TGTGCCAGCAGCTACCGGGACAGGGAGGCCTACGAGCAGTACTTC.